The 10 T cell receptor beta chains below all came from one sample that was sequenced in a study of cytomegalovirus exposure and HLA in healthy donors. A multiplex PCR was run with 60 Vbeta primers and 13 Jbeta primers. TCRdb's copy holds only in-frame clones and misses some; the assay was immunoSEQ multiplex PCR. The table shows 100,000 to 150,000 clones, with about four fifths occurring only once. The sample consisted of PBMCs. The receptor set was obtained from a woman between 35 and 50 years old in good health and CMV-seronegative.

The J gene is TRBJ2-7, the V gene TRBV7-8; TRBD2 agrees at 12 bases. Germline trimming cut 1 base from V and 5 bases from J; bases unmatched to any gene: 3. The CDR3 loop spans 15 amino acids. Germline CDR1 SGHVS, CDR2 FQNEAQ. The CDR3 DNA is TGTGCCAGCAGCTTAGGGACTAGCGGGATCAACGAGCAGTACTTC. Encoded protein: CASSLGTSGINEQYF.

The chain uses TRBV21-1 and TRBJ1-4; TRBD1 is taken as the D call from the table, unchecked against the DNA. TRBV21-1 is deemed a pseudogene. The length of the CDR3 is 18 residues. The CDR3 protein is CASSISGTEIATNEKLFF. In nucleotides, the CDR3 is TGTGCCAGCAGCATATCCGGGACAGAGATTGCAACTAATGAAAAACTGTTTTTT.

The chain combines TRBV4-2 with TRBJ2-7; TRBD2 agrees at 13 bases. Germline V gene sequence: CDR1 LGHNA, CDR2 YNFKEQ. The CDR3 covers 14 residues. Unmatched junction bases numbered 5, after V lost 0 bases and J lost 12 bases. This chain's CDR3 is CASSQDGLAGDLYF. As DNA, the CDR3 is TGTGCCAGCAGCCAAGACGGACTAGCGGGAGATTTGTACTTC.

The chain joins TRBV28 to TRBJ2-5, with TRBD2 matching over 12 bases. The CDR3 has 18 residues. Germline trimming cut 2 bases from V and 4 bases from J; bases unmatched to any gene: 11. CDR1 is MDHEN and CDR2 is SYDVKM in the germline V gene. CDR3 DNA: TGTGCCAGCAGTTTAAACCCCGGCCGACTAGCGGGAGTAGAGACCCAGTACTTC. It specifies CASSLNPGRLAGVETQYF.

This clone was detected a few times. One end of the junction varies from germline; a read error may be responsible. The chain joins TRBV4-1 to TRBJ1-5; TRBD1 matches at 8 bases. CDR1 MGHRA and CDR2 YSYEKL come from the germline V gene. The CDR3 runs to 13 residues. The CDR3 loop reads CASSQVIGQGRSF. CDR3 DNA sequence: TGCGCCAGCAGCCAAGTTATTGGACAGGGCCGGAGTTTT.

The V call is TRBV5-4, the J call TRBJ1-1; D might be TRBD1 (5 bases). In germline, CDR1 is SGHNT, CDR2 YYREEE (reference sequence). The CDR3 contains 13 residues. Deletions cut 4 bases from V and 8 bases from J, with 15 bases between. This chain's CDR3 is CASSMDTYREAFF. The CDR3 bases are TGTGCCAGCAGCATGGACACGTACAGAGAAGCTTTCTTT.

The gene calls are TRBV5-1 and TRBJ2-3, with 7 bases fitting TRBD2. The germline gives CDR1 SGHRS, CDR2 YFSETQ. The CDR3 sequence is 17 residues long. J lost 4 bases, V lost 3 bases, and 14 bases had no gene match. The CDR3 loop is CASSSGMWEGRPDTQYF. The CDR3 coding sequence is TGCGCCAGCAGCTCCGGTATGTGGGAGGGCCGACCAGATACGCAGTATTTT.

The chain links TRBV28 to TRBJ1-6; unclear D gene. V dropped 4 bases and J dropped 12 bases, with 22 bases sitting between them. Per the germline V gene, CDR1 is MDHEN and CDR2 is SYDVKM. The CDR3 is 16 residues long. The CDR3 protein is CASSSALVGRMVPLHF. DNA for the CDR3: TGTGCCAGCAGTTCCGCATTAGTTGGGCGAATGGTACCCCTCCACTTT.

J is TRBJ1-2 and V is TRBV28; no reliable D call. Trimming shortened V by 4 bases and J by 4 bases, and 7 bases separated the two germline ends. The germline CDR1 and CDR2 sequences are MDHEN and SYDVKM. The CDR3 sequence is 12 residues long. Written as DNA, the CDR3 is TGTGCCAGCAGTTCGGCGGCCTATGGCTACACCTTC. Its translation is CASSSAAYGYTF.

The gene calls are TRBV7-3 and TRBJ2-2, with TRBD2 matching over 9 bases. V was clipped by 2 bases and J by 4 bases; unmatched bases: 2. CDR1 is SGHTA and CDR2 is FQGTGA in the germline V gene. CDR3 size: 15 residues. CDR3 sequence reads: CASSLAGGITGELFF. The CDR3 DNA is TGTGCCAGCAGCTTAGCGGGAGGGATCACCGGGGAGCTGTTTTTT. The full variable domain, rest sourced from reference TRBV7-3 and TRBJ2-2, is GAGVSQTPSNKVTEKGKYVELRCDPISGHTALYWYRQSLGQGPEFLIYFQGTGAADDSGLPNDRFFAVRPEGSVSTLKIQRTERGDSAVYLCASSLAGGITGELFFGEGSRLTVL.